The T cell receptor beta chain described here comes from a study of follicular helper T cells after annual influenza vaccination (dated by TCRdb to about 2017). Broadly, across the study: Blood was collected on days 0, 7 and 28 after each seasonal influenza vaccination. Some subjects were followed across successive annual vaccinations spanning the 2013-2014, 2014-2015 and 2015-2016 seasons to study recall of cTfh clones. The 2013-2014 samples were cryopreserved, while the 2015 samples were processed right after collection. One week after vaccination, a second recruited cohort of roughly eleven subjects (Table S1) displayed a similar ICOS+CD38+ cTfh response. Multi-year samples were available from six subjects, with four subjects covering two vaccination seasons and two subjects covering three seasons. Results the study describes overall, beyond this receptor: Day 7 ICOS+CD38+ clones were most often found later in ICOS-CD38- cTfh, suggesting that subset may serve as a memory reservoir. A recurrent oligoclonal ICOS+CD38+ cTfh response containing tetramer and AIM influenza-specific clonotypes was recalled by successive annual vaccinations. Productive TCRB sequences were recovered from only about 8.5-22% of analyzed cells, so rare clonotypes could not be sampled. ICOS+CD38+ cTfh clonality correlated with the frequency of that population, and its change correlated with the change in circulating plasmablast frequency. When influenza clone enrichment was assessed, the possibility that the much larger non-cTfh compartments were undersampled could not be excluded.

In the paper's terms, the time point label means: 2015-2016 season, 7 days after influenza vaccination. Adults were given seasonal inactivated influenza vaccine (Fluvarix), and sorted blood CD4 subsets were followed by TCRB sequencing before and after vaccination. Subjects were considered eligible if community-dwelling and if influenza vaccine had not been received in the prior 6 months. Influenza vaccine contraindications, substance abuse, HIV/AIDS, active malignancy, immunomodulatory medication and active illness such as respiratory infection were included among the exclusion criteria. Per time point, between about 40 and 100 mL of blood was sampled. Ficoll-Paque PLUS or SepMate separation was used to isolate PBMC. CXCR5- memory CD4 T cells were sorted as a comparison non-Tfh subset. Before DNA was extracted, the cell subsets were sorted from PBMC using a BD FACS Aria. Library creation used the immunoSEQ multiplex PCR assay. Adaptive Biotechnologies handled the TCRB amplification, library preparation, sequencing and preliminary bioinformatics at Survey level resolution. The published analysis was carried out like this. Clonality was computed in R as 1 minus normalized Shannon entropy; the Gini index was calculated with the R package ineq. Overlap score was defined as the summed counts of shared sequences divided by the total counts of all sequences in both compared samples. Shared-clonotype significance used Fisher's exact test assuming a theoretical repertoire of 10^7 TCRB sequences. Sourced from immuneACCESS, this table was stored by TCRdb with only in-frame sequences that have V and J called. A share of the clones is absent; for the studies checked, an unresolved V gene accounts for under half, and the remainder has no known explanation. That table furnishes V, J and clone size, whereas the DNA furnished D and trimming. The table for this sample lists about 10,000 clones; roughly 85% of them were counted only once. The top ten clones comprise about 0.4% of the sample.

A word on this clone: What this receptor recognizes is not known. The record has no base qualities; no much larger clone is one base away.

CDR1 and CDR2 are read off the germline V gene (reference sequence) as LNHDA and SQIVND. The germline V end is reduced by 2 bases and the J end by 0 bases; junction bases left unmatched: 7. CDR3 length: 17 amino acids, cysteine to phenylalanine. The retained sequence is limited to the CDR3, 51 bases, with the frame set at the first base. The source is an adult who received the influenza vaccine. Sequences were derived from CXCR5- memory CD4+ T cells sorted from blood, sampled 7 days after influenza vaccination. Taken with the paper, the label for cell subset or site translates to: CXCR5- memory CD4 T cells. Recombination connected TRBV19 to TRBJ1-5, with 7 bases aligning to TRBD1. CDR3 region: CASSIRTGALSNQPQHF. In nucleotides, the sequence is TGTGCCAGTAGTATAAGGACAGGAGCCCTTAGCAATCAGCCCCAGCATTTT.